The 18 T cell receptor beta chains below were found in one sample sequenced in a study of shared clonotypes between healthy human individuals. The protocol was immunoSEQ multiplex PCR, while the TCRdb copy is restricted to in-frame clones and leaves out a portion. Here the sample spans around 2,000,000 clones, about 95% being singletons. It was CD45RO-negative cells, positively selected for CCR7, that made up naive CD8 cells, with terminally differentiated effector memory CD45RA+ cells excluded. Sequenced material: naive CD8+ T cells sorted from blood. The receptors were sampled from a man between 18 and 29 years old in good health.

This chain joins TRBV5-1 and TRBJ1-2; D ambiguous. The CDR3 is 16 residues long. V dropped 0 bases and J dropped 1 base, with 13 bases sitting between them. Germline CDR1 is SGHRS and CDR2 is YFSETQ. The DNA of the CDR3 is TGCGCCAGCAGCTTGGACGCGGTAGGGTTTAACTATGGCTACACCTTC. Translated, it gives CASSLDAVGFNYGYTF.

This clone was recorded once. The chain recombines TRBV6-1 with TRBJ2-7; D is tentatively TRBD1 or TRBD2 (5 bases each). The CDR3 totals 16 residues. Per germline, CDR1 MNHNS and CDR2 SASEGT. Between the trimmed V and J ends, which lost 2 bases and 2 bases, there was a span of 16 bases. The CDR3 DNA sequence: TGTGCCAGCAGTGAACCGCGGCAGGGAGCCGCCTACGAGCAGTACTTC. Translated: CASSEPRQGAAYEQYF.

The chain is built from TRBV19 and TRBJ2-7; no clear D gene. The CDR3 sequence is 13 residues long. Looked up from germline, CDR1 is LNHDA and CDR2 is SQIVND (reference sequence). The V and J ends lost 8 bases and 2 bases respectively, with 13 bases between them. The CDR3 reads CASRPLETYEQYF. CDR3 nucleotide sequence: TGTGCCAGTCGCCCGCTAGAGACCTACGAGCAGTACTTC.

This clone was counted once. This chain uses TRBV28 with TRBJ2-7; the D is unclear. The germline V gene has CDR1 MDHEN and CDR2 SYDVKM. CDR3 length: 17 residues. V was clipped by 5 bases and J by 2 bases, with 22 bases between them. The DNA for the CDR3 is TGTGCCAGCAGTACAAGAGGTAGAGGTATTGGTCCCTACGAGCAGTACTTC. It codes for CASSTRGRGIGPYEQYF. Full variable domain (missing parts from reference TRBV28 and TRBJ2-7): DVKVTQSSRYLVKRTGEKVFLECVQDMDHENMFWYRQDPGLGLRLIYFSYDVKMKEKGDIPEGYSVSREKKERFSLILESASTNQTSMYLCASSTRGRGIGPYEQYFGPGTRLTVT.

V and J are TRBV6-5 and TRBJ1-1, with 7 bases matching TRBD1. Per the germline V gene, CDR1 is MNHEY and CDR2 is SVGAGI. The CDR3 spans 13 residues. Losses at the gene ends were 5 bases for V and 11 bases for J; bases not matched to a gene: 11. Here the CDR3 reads CASSDRQGWAAFF. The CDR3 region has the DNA TGTGCCAGCAGTGACCGACAGGGATGGGCCGCTTTCTTT.

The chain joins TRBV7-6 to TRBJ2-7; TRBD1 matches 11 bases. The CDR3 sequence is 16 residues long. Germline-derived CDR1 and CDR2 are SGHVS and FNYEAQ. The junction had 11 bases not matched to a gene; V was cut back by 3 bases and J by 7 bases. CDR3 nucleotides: TGTGCCAGCAGCTTGGCTCACGGACAGGGGGCAAGGGAGCAGTACTTC. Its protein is CASSLAHGQGAREQYF.

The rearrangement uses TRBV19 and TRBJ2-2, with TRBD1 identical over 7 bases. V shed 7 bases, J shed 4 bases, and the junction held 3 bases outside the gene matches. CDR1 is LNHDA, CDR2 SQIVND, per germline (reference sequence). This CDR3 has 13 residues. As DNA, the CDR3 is TGTGCCAGTATGAAGGGGGCCACCGGGGAGCTGTTTTTT. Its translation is CASMKGATGELFF.

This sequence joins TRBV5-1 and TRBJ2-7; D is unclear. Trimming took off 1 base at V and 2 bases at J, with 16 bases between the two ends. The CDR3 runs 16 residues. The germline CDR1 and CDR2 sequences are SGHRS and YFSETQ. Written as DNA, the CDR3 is TGCGCCAGCAGCTTGAGTTGGGCGACACGGGCCTACGAGCAGTACTTC. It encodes CASSLSWATRAYEQYF.

CDR3 protein: CASSLRTGVTDTQYF. CDR3 coding DNA: TGTGCCAGCAGCTTGCGGACAGGGGTTACAGATACGCAGTATTTT. The J gene is TRBJ2-3, the V gene TRBV5-8; 9 positions match TRBD1. This CDR3 has 15 amino acids. The J segment lost 3 bases and the V segment lost 1 base, leaving 3 bases of the junction unmatched. Germline V gene data show CDR1 as SGHTS and CDR2 as YDEGEE.

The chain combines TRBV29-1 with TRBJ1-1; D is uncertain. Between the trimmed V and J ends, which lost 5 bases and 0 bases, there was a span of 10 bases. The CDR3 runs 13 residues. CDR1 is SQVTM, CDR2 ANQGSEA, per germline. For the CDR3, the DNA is TGCAGCGTTTGGACGGTATTGAACACTGAAGCTTTCTTT. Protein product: CSVWTVLNTEAFF.

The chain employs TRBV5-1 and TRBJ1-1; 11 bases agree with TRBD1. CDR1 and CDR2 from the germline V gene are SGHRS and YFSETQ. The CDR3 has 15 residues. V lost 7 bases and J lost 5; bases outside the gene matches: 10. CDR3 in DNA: TGCGCCAGCGGCCCCGGGACAGGGGGTCCGACTGAAGCTTTCTTT. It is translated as CASGPGTGGPTEAFF.

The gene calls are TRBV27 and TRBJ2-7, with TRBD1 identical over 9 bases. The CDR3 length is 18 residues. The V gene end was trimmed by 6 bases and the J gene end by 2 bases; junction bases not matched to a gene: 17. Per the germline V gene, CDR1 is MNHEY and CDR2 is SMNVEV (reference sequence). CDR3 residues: CASSRLDPLGTGTYEQYF. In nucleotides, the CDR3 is TGTGCCAGCAGCCGACTTGACCCCCTCGGGACAGGGACCTACGAGCAGTACTTC.

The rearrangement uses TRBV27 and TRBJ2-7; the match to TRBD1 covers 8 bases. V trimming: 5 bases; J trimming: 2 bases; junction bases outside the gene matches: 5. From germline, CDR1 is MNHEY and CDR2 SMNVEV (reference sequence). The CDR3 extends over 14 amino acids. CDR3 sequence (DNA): TGTGCCAGCAGTGCCGACAGGGGAACCTACGAGCAGTACTTC. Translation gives CASSADRGTYEQYF.

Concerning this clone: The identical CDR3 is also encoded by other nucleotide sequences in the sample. CDR3 sequence reads: CASSFGGSGYEQYF. The CDR3 region has the DNA TGTGCCAGCAGTTTCGGCGGGAGTGGGTACGAGCAGTACTTC. This chain uses TRBV27 with TRBJ2-7, with 7 bases identical to TRBD2. CDR1 and CDR2 (germline): MNHEY, SMNVEV (reference sequence). V was pared by 3 bases and J by 4 bases, with 6 bases of the junction left unmatched. The CDR3 extends over 14 amino acids.

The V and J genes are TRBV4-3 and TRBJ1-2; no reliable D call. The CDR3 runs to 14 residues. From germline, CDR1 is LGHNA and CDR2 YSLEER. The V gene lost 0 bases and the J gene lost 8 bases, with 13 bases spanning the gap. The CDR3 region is CASSQDRGSLGYTF. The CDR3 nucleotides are TGCGCCAGCAGCCAAGATCGAGGCAGCCTCGGCTACACCTTC.

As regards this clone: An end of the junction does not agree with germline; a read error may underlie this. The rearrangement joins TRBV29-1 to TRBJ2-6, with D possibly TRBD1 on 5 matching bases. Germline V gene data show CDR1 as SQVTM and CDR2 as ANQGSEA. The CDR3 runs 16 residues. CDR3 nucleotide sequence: TGCAGCGTTCAGGGATCGCCCATCTCTGGGGCCGACGTCCTGACTTTC. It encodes CSVQGSPISGADVLTF.

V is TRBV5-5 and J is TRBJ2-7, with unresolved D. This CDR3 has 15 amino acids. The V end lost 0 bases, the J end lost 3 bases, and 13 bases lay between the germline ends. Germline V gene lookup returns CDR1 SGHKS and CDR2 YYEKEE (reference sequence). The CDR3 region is CASSLALDIVYEQYF. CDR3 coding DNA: TGTGCCAGCAGCTTGGCGCTCGACATAGTCTACGAGCAGTACTTC.

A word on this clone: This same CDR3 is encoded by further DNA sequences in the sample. The CDR3 region is CASSIAEYSNQPQHF. CDR3 coding DNA: TGTGCCAGTAGTATAGCAGAATATAGCAATCAGCCCCAGCATTTT. The chain recombines TRBV19 with TRBJ1-5; D is uncertain. The germline gives CDR1 LNHDA, CDR2 SQIVND (reference sequence). Trimming removed 1 base at V and 0 bases at J, with 7 bases between. The length of the CDR3 is 15 residues.